This TCR beta chain is from a study of cytomegalovirus exposure and HLA in healthy donors. PCR was performed using 60 Vbeta and 13 Jbeta primers. Profiling relied on immunoSEQ multiplex PCR, and the TCRdb table lists in-frame clones only, not all of them. This table has around 21,000 clones, around 77% appearing once. This CDR3 is built from 15 residues. With V trimmed by 6 bases and J by 0 bases, 4 bases remained unmatched. Germline V gene sequence: CDR1 SGHTA, CDR2 FQGNSA. The chain carries TRBV7-2 and TRBJ2-7; 11 bases line up with TRBD2. Sequenced material: PBMCs. The source is a man aged 55 to 70 in good health and CMV-seronegative. In DNA form, the CDR3 reads TGTGCCAGCAGACCAACTAGCGGGAGCTCCTACGAGCAGTACTTC. Its translation is CASRPTSGSSYEQYF.